The clone carrying this T cell receptor (beta chain) came up a few times. What it recognizes is unknown. These data come from a study of CD8 T cells in ankylosing spondylitis. Each CDR3 protein is one row after TCRdb ran MiXCR on the 5' RACE reads. The table includes 350,000 or so distinct CDR3 sequences, about 14% detected once. V was shortened by 6 bases and J by 3 bases, with 14 bases between the two germline ends. The CDR3 runs 14 residues. Germline CDR1 and CDR2: MNHEY and SMNVEV (reference sequence). Study-level findings and limits: For ankylosing spondylitis blood, a TCR beta motif of fewer than 10 highly homologous variants appeared characteristic. As for the disease-linked clones, they showed a CD8+ phenotype and occurred at relatively low frequencies in peripheral blood.

What was sequenced was blood, either unsorted or a sorted T cell fraction (not recorded which). This TCR derives from a male donor with ankylosing spondylitis or in good health (not recorded which). The V and J genes are TRBV27 and TRBJ1-1, with D perhaps matching TRBD1 (6 bases). CDR3 residues: CASRYRVRDTEAFF. The CDR3 nucleotides read TGTGCCAGCAGATACAGGGTTCGGGACACTGAAGCTTTCTTT.